This T cell receptor (beta chain) derives from a study of CD8 T cells in Susac syndrome. V dropped 3 bases and J dropped 0 bases, with 15 bases sitting between them. The CDR3 runs to 16 residues. CDR1 SQVTM and CDR2 ANQGSEA come from the germline V gene. CD8+ and CD4+ T cells taken from blood had their TCR beta sequenced. TEMRA cells were FACS-enriched, with CD8+ and CD4+ T cells isolated negatively. The RNA input was about 0.5 to 1 ug, and it was reverse transcribed with random hexamers. With immunoSEQ multiplex PCR, TCR beta CDR3 was amplified across 54 Vbeta and 13 Jbeta. A single record per CDR3 protein comes from TCRdb applying MiXCR to the immunoSEQ multiplex PCR reads. In the table there are about 80,000 distinct CDR3 sequences, around 94% of which are singletons.

The sequenced sample was CD8+ T cells from PBMCs. This chain joins TRBV29-1 and TRBJ1-3, with D perhaps matching TRBD1 (5 bases). This receptor was identified in a human donor in good health. The chain's CDR3 is CSVDLDSSLSGNTIYF. The DNA for the CDR3 is TGCAGCGTTGACCTCGACAGTTCTCTCTCTGGAAACACCATATATTTT.